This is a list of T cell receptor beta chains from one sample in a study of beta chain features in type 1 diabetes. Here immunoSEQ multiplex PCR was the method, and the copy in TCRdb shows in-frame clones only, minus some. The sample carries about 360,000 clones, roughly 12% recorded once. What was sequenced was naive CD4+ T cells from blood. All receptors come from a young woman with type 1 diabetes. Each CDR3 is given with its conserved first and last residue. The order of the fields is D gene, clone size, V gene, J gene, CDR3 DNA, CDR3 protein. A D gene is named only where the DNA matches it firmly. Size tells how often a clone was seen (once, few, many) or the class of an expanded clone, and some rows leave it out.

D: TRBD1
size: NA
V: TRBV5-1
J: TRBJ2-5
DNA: TGCGCCAGCAGCTCCGGACAGGGGCCTCCAAGAGAGACCCAGTACTTC
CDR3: CASSSGQGPPRETQYF

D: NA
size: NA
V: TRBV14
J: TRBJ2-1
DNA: TGTGCCAGCAGCGCGGGGAATGAGCAGTTCTTC
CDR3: CASSAGNEQFF

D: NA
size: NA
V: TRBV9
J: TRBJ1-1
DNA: TGTGCCAGCAGCCTTAGACCGGGTAACACTGAAGCTTTCTTT
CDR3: CASSLRPGNTEAFF

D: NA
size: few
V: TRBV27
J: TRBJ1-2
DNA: TGTGCCAGCAGATATATCGTTGGACAGTTATATGGCTACACCTTC
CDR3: CASRYIVGQLYGYTF

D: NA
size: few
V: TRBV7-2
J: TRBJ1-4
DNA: TGTGCCAGCAGCTTAAGCGGACAGGAAAAACTGTTTTTT
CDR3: CASSLSGQEKLFF

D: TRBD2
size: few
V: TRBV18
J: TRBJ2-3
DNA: TGTGCCAGCTCACCGCGGCGGGGGGGCACAGATACGCAGTATTTT
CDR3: CASSPRRGGTDTQYF

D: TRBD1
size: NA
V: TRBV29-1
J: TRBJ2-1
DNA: TGCAGCGTTGACAGGGGGCTTAACAATGAGCAGTTCTTC
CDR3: CSVDRGLNNEQFF

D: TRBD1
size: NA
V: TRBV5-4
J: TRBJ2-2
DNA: TGTGCCAGCAGCTTGTCCCCCGGGACAGGGGTTAACACCGGGGAGCTGTTTTTT
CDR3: CASSLSPGTGVNTGELFF

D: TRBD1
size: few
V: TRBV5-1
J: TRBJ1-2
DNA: TGCGCCAGCAGCTTGGGTGACAGGGCAAATGGCTACACCTTC
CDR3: CASSLGDRANGYTF

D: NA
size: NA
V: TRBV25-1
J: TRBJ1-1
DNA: TGTGCCAGCAGTTCGTCCGGGGACACTGAAGCTTTCTTT
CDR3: CASSSSGDTEAFF

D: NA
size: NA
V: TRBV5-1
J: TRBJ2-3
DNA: TGCGCCAGCAGCGAGACAGGCACAGATACGCAGTATTTT
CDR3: CASSETGTDTQYF

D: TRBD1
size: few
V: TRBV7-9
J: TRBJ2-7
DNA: TGTGCCAGCAGCTTTGACAGGGCGCTCTCCTACGAGCAGTACTTC
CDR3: CASSFDRALSYEQYF

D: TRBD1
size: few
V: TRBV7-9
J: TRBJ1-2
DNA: TGTGCCAGCAGCGGACAGGAAGACTATGGCTACACCTTC
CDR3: CASSGQEDYGYTF

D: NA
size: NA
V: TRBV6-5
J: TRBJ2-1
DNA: TGTGCCAGCAGTCCTGCGAGCTCCTACAATGAGCAGTTCTTC
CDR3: CASSPASSYNEQFF

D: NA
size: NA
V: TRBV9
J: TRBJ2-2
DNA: TGTGCCAGCAGCCCTGGAGACACCGGGGAGCTGTTTTTT
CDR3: CASSPGDTGELFF

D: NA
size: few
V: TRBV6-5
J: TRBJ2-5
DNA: TGTGCCAGCGGGGAGGTCCAAGAGACCCAGTACTTC
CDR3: CASGEVQETQYF

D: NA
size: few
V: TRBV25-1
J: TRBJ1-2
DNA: TGTGCCAGCAGTGAATCACAGGGTTACGGCTACACCTTC
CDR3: CASSESQGYGYTF

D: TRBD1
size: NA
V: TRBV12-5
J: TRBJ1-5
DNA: TGTGCTAGTGGTTTGCGGGGACAGGGCCCAAATCAGCCCCAGCATTTT
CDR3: CASGLRGQGPNQPQHF

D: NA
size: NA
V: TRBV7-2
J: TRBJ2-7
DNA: TGTGCCAGCAGCCTGACAGGAATTGGGTACGAGCAGTACTTC
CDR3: CASSLTGIGYEQYF

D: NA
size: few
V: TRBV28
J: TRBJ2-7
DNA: TGTGCCAGCAGTTTATTGCCCCTCGGGGAGCAGTACTTC
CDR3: CASSLLPLGEQYF

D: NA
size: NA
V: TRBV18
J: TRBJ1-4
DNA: TGTGCCAGCTCACCAGGTTCTGGGGGCATCGAAAAACTGTTTTTT
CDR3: CASSPGSGGIEKLFF

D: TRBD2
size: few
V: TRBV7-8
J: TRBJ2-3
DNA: TGTGCCAGCAGCTTAAAAGCGGGGATCACAGATACGCAGTATTTT
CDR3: CASSLKAGITDTQYF

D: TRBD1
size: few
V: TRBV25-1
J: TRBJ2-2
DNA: TGTGCCAGCAGTGAAGGGGTGGCAGGGGGCCGAACCGGGGAGCTGTTTTTT
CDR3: CASSEGVAGGRTGELFF

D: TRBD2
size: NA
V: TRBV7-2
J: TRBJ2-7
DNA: TGTGCCAGCAGCCCCTTAGCGGGAGGGCCCTACGAGCAGTACTTC
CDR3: CASSPLAGGPYEQYF

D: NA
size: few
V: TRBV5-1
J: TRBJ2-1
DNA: TGCGCCAGCAGCTTGGTGACAGTCTCCTACAATGAGCAGTTCTTC
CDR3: CASSLVTVSYNEQFF

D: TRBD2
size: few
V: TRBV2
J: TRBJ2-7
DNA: TGTGCCCGCCGACTAGCGGGGAGCTACGAGCAGTACTTC
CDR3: CARRLAGSYEQYF

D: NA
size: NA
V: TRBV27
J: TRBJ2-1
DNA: TGTGCCAGCAGTCTGAAACTGAATGAGCAGTTCTTC
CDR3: CASSLKLNEQFF

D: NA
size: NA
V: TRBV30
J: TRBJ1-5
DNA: TGTGCCTGGAGTGCGGTCGGGGGTTTACAGCCCCAGCATTTT
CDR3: CAWSAVGGLQPQHF

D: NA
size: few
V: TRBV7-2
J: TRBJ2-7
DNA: TGTGCCAGCAGCTGGACCGGGATCAGCTCCTACGAGCAGTACTTC
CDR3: CASSWTGISSYEQYF

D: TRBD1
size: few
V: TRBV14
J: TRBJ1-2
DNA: TGTGCCAGCAGCGCGATTGGGGACAACAGGGGACGCGGCGGCTACACCTTC
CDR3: CASSAIGDNRGRGGYTF

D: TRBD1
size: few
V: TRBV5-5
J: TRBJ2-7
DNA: TGTGCCAGCAACCCCGGGACAGCGTACGAGCAGTACTTC
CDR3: CASNPGTAYEQYF

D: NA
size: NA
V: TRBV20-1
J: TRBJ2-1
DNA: TGCAGTGCCGAGAGGTACAATGAGCAGTTCTTC
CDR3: CSAERYNEQFF

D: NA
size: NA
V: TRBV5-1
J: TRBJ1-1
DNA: TGCGCCAGCAGCCCTTTGAGGTTCACTGAAGCTTTCTTT
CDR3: CASSPLRFTEAFF

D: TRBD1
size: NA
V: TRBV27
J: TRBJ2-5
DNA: TGTGCCAGCAGTTTGGTCCGGGACAGTCAAAACCAAGAGACCCAGTACTTC
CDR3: CASSLVRDSQNQETQYF